This TCR beta chain was profiled in a study of blood T cell repertoires in COVID-19. The overall study: PBMCs, B-cell-depleted T cells, or T cells provided the cDNA or gDNA that made up the material.

This CDR3 contains 13 residues. Germline V gives CDR1 SGHRS, CDR2 YFSETQ. Per the original methods: Estimated nucleated cell counts came from reference gene primer amplification. The repertoire was sequenced with immunoSEQ multiplex PCR; TCRdb's copy has only in-frame clones and lacks some. That table gives V, J and clone size, and the DNA gave D and trimming. This sample has some 55,000 clones; about three quarters occur once, and the top ten carry 35% to 55%. This chain joins TRBV5-1 and TRBJ1-1; D may be TRBD1 (6 bases). Sequencing was carried out using peripheral blood. The receptor was isolated from a man in his sixties or seventies with active or convalescent COVID-19. The CDR3 reads CGRTGTWNTEAFF. CDR3 nucleotide sequence: TGCGGTCGTACCGGGACATGGAACACTGAAGCTTTCTTT.